This T cell receptor (beta chain) was found in a study of blood T cell repertoires in COVID-19. Assay used: immunoSEQ multiplex PCR; TCRdb lists only in-frame clones, some missing. Among around 150,000 clones listed, 90% to 95% were seen once. The CDR3 runs to 13 residues. Trimming took off 5 bases at V and 5 bases at J, with 12 bases between the two ends. Sequencing was carried out using peripheral blood. This chain connects TRBV12-3 or TRBV12-4 to TRBJ1-1; D uncertain. The origin of this receptor is a woman in her forties or fifties with acute or convalescent COVID-19. The CDR3 DNA reads as TGTGCCAGCAGTGTCCTAGAGGGTACTGAAGCTTTCTTT. This sequence encodes CASSVLEGTEAFF.